These T cell receptor beta chains were read from a single sample in a study of OX40 agonist ivuxolimab in advanced cancers. The protocol was immunoSEQ multiplex PCR, while the TCRdb copy is restricted to in-frame clones and leaves out a portion. The top ten clones hold around 0.19% of a sample with over 70,000 clones, roughly 89% of them seen once. Sample: CD4+ or CD8+ T cells sorted from blood, taken in a trial of the OX40 agonist ivuxolimab. The receptor set was obtained from an adult with an advanced solid tumor such as melanoma, head and neck, liver or kidney cancer. CDR3s include the opening cysteine and the closing phenylalanine or tryptophan. A D gene is named only where the DNA matches it firmly. Expanded clones get a size class; other rows say once, few or many, or leave the size out.

clone size	D gene	J gene	CDR3 length	V gene	CDR3 DNA	CDR3 protein
.	.	TRBJ2-3	13	TRBV28	TGTGCCAGCAGTTTTACGGGGCTCCATACGCAGTATTTT	CASSFTGLHTQYF
.	TRBD2	TRBJ2-1	17	TRBV18	TGTGCCAGCTCACCCCAACCCCAGACTAGCTTCATCGATGAGCAGTTCTTC	CASSPQPQTSFIDEQFF
.	TRBD1	TRBJ2-7	15	TRBV28	TGTGCCAGCAGTCCCCACAGGGGGACCTACTACGAGCAGTACTTC	CASSPHRGTYYEQYF
.	.	TRBJ1-2	11	TRBV28	TGTGCCATCTGGGGAGGGATTGGCTACACCTTC	CAIWGGIGYTF
.	.	TRBJ2-1	14	TRBV9	TGTGCCAGCAGCGTAGTAGGCCACTACAATGAGCAGTTCTTC	CASSVVGHYNEQFF
.	.	TRBJ1-1	14	TRBV28	TGTGCCAGCAGTCCGCACGGAATGAACACTGAAGCTTTCTTT	CASSPHGMNTEAFF
.	TRBD1	TRBJ1-2	14	TRBV4-2	TGTGCCAGCAGCCAAGGGGGACAGTCCCGTGGCTACACCTTC	CASSQGGQSRGYTF
.	TRBD1	TRBJ1-2	12	TRBV10-2	TGCGCCAGCTCGGGACAGGGGTATGGCTACACCTTC	CASSGQGYGYTF
.	TRBD2	TRBJ2-2	16	TRBV7-2	TGTGCCAGCAGCCTATGGGCCGCTAGCGGGTCCGGGGAGCTGTTTTTT	CASSLWAASGSGELFF
.	TRBD2	TRBJ2-3	15	TRBV6-6	TGTGCCAGCAGTTACCCAGCGGGAGTGGCGTATACGCAGTATTTT	CASSYPAGVAYTQYF
.	TRBD1	TRBJ1-6	15	TRBV10-3	TGTGCCATCAGTGATAGGGACAGTTTTAATTCACCCCTCCACTTT	CAISDRDSFNSPLHF
.	.	TRBJ2-1	15	TRBV6-6	TGTGCCAGCAGTTTTAGCGGAAGCTCCTACAATGAGCAGTTCTTC	CASSFSGSSYNEQFF
.	.	TRBJ1-1	15	TRBV4-1	TGCGCCAGCAGCCAAGATCTCCCCCGGAACACTGAAGCTTTCTTT	CASSQDLPRNTEAFF
.	TRBD1	TRBJ2-3	15	TRBV9	TGTGCCAGCAGCCTTCGGACAGGGAGCACAGATACGCAGTATTTT	CASSLRTGSTDTQYF
.	TRBD2	TRBJ2-7	14	TRBV27	TGTGCCAGCAGTCCCTTGGCGGGAGTCTACGAGCAGTACTTC	CASSPLAGVYEQYF
once	TRBD1	TRBJ1-5	15	TRBV6-6	TGTGCCAGCAGTTCGACAGGGATGGGCAATCAGCCCCAGCATTTT	CASSSTGMGNQPQHF
few	TRBD1	TRBJ2-2	18	TRBV5-1	TGCGCCAGCAGCCCAGGGGGCAGAATCAATACGAACACCGGGGAGCTGTTTTTT	CASSPGGRINTNTGELFF
.	.	TRBJ2-2	14	TRBV7-3	TGTGCCACTCAGTTTACCCCGAACACCGGGGAGCTGTTTTTT	CATQFTPNTGELFF
.	.	TRBJ2-3	13	TRBV4-1	TGCGCCAGCAGCCAAGGACCTGAGGATACGCAGTATTTT	CASSQGPEDTQYF
.	.	TRBJ2-3	15	TRBV28	TGTGCCAGCAACTACGGCGACCGCGGCACAGATACGCAGTATTTT	CASNYGDRGTDTQYF
.	TRBD2	TRBJ2-3	18	TRBV27	TGTGCCAGCGGCAACCTAAGCGGGGGGCGCCGGTCCATGTATACGCAGTATTTT	CASGNLSGGRRSMYTQYF
.	TRBD1	TRBJ1-1	14	TRBV6-6	TGTGCCAGCAGCCGGCAGGGGGGGAACACTGAAGCTTTCTTT	CASSRQGGNTEAFF
.	.	TRBJ2-1	15	TRBV7-6	TGTGCCAGCAGCTTAGAAGCCTCCTTTTGGTATGAGCAGTTCTTC	CASSLEASFWYEQFF
.	.	TRBJ2-2	15	TRBV5-1	TGCGCCAGCAGCTTGGCGGGGGGCAACACCGGGGAGCTGTTTTTT	CASSLAGGNTGELFF
.	.	TRBJ2-1	15	TRBV7-3	TGTGCCAGCAGCTTAAATTCGGGCTCCTACAATGAGCAGTTCTTC	CASSLNSGSYNEQFF
.	TRBD2	TRBJ2-7	12	TRBV16	TGTGCCAGCAGCCGCCCTATGGGGGGGAAGTACTTC	CASSRPMGGKYF
.	TRBD2	TRBJ2-1	17	TRBV7-6	TGTGCCAGCAGCTTAGCCGGGACTAGCGGTTCCTACAATGAGCAGTTCTTC	CASSLAGTSGSYNEQFF
.	TRBD2	TRBJ2-3	17	TRBV4-1	TGCGCCAGCAGCCAATCCGGACTAGCGGGGAACACAGATACGCAGTATTTT	CASSQSGLAGNTDTQYF
.	.	TRBJ2-1	14	TRBV28	TGTGCCAGCAACCTAGTGGGGTCCTACAATGAGCAGTTCTTC	CASNLVGSYNEQFF
.	.	TRBJ2-5	17	TRBV5-4	TGTGCCAGCAGCTTGGCCAGACGGGAGCCAAACAAAGAGACCCAGTACTTC	CASSLARREPNKETQYF
.	.	TRBJ1-1	11	TRBV2	TGTGCCAGCAGGTCGAACACTGAAGCTTTCTTT	CASRSNTEAFF
.	.	TRBJ2-3	11	TRBV28	TGTGCCAGCAGTGCGACAGATACGCAGTATTTT	CASSATDTQYF
.	TRBD2	TRBJ2-7	16	TRBV10-3	TGTGCCGCCTCGGGACTAGCCATTCGACGCGCATACGAGCAGTACTTC	CAASGLAIRRAYEQYF